The 21 T cell receptor beta chains given below trace back to one sample, sequenced in a study of control samples from healthy donors and cancer patients. Sequencing was performed with immunoSEQ multiplex PCR; in TCRdb, only in-frame clones are kept and a portion is missing. This repertoire shows around 84,000 clones, 84% found once; its top ten account for around 10%. The sequencing input was PBMCs. Receptors were obtained from a man between 60 and 75 years old with head and neck cancer.

The gene calls are TRBV5-1 and TRBJ1-1; D may be TRBD1 (5 bases). This CDR3 has 14 amino acids. The germline V gene has CDR1 SGHRS and CDR2 YFSETQ. V lost 0 bases and J 8 bases, leaving 14 bases between the germline ends. CDR3 DNA sequence: TGCGCCAGCAGCTTGGGGACAACCTGGCGGGAAGCTTTCTTT. Its translation is CASSLGTTWREAFF.

This chain connects TRBV10-1 to TRBJ2-7, with TRBD1 identical over 8 bases. Germline CDR1 and CDR2: WNHNN and SYGVQD (reference sequence). The V and J ends lost 3 bases and 0 bases, in that order; junction bases with no gene match: 7. The CDR3 is 16 amino acids. The CDR3 DNA sequence: TGCGCCAGCAGTGACCCCGGGACAGGAAGCTCCTACGAGCAGTACTTC. Encoded protein: CASSDPGTGSSYEQYF.

This chain connects TRBV27 to TRBJ1-1; D gene uncertain. Trimming took off 3 bases at V and 1 base at J, with 6 bases between the two ends. From germline, CDR1 is MNHEY and CDR2 SMNVEV (reference sequence). The CDR3 consists of 13 residues. The CDR3, as DNA: TGTGCCAGCAGTTTCTCAGCGAACACTGAAGCTTTCTTT. Protein: CASSFSANTEAFF.

The chain is built from TRBV2 and TRBJ1-5, with D uncertain. Germline lookup yields CDR1 SNHLY and CDR2 FYNNEI. This CDR3 has 14 amino acids. Deletions cut 2 bases from V and 9 bases from J, with 14 bases between. CDR3 DNA: TGTGCCAGCAGTGAAAACAGACCCCCCTCGCCCCAGCATTTT. This codes for CASSENRPPSPQHF. Together with reference TRBV2 and TRBJ1-5, the CDR3 gives the full variable domain: EPEVTQTPSHQVTQMGQEVILRCVPISNHLYFYWYRQILGQKVEFLVSFYNNEISEKSEIFDDQFSVERPDGSNFTLKIRSTKLEDSAMYFCASSENRPPSPQHFGDGTRLSIL.

The chain has TRBV30 and TRBJ2-7, with TRBD1 matching over 7 bases. The CDR3 runs 14 residues. Trimming at V came to 3 bases and at J to 3 bases, leaving 8 bases not matched to a gene. The germline V gene encodes CDR1 GTSNPN and CDR2 SVGIG (reference sequence). In DNA form, the CDR3 reads TGTGCCTGGAGACCGGGACAGAACCGCTACGAGCAGTACTTC. As protein: CAWRPGQNRYEQYF.

The chain is built from TRBV28 and TRBJ1-2; D may be TRBD1 (6 bases). V shed 4 bases and J shed 7 bases, with 13 bases lying between them. The CDR3 runs to 13 residues. The V gene's germline CDR1 is MDHEN and CDR2 SYDVKM. This CDR3 reads CASSWAGEGGYTF. The CDR3 DNA reads as TGTGCCAGCAGTTGGGCAGGGGAGGGTGGCTACACCTTC.

The rearrangement joins TRBV5-6 to TRBJ1-5; a weak D match, TRBD1 (5 bases). This CDR3 is 19 amino acids long. Germline values: CDR1 SGHDT, CDR2 YYEEEE. V was shortened by 1 base and J by 0 bases, with 20 bases between the two germline ends. The CDR3 loop reads CASSLYAGVGVPSNQPQHF. Written as DNA, the CDR3 is TGTGCCAGCAGCTTGTACGCGGGGGTCGGGGTTCCTAGCAATCAGCCCCAGCATTTT.

J is TRBJ2-7 and V is TRBV5-6; D perhaps matches TRBD1 (5 bases). The germline gives CDR1 SGHDT, CDR2 YYEEEE. The V gene lost 2 bases and the J gene lost 5 bases, with 20 bases spanning the gap. The CDR3 has 16 amino acids. CDR3 nucleotides: TGTGCCAGCAGCTTCCGCTTGGCAGGGAATTTCGACGAGCAGTACTTC. It codes for CASSFRLAGNFDEQYF.

This clone is medium-sized within its sample. This chain links TRBV5-1 with TRBJ1-6; D not resolved. CDR1 SGHRS and CDR2 YFSETQ come from the germline V gene. The CDR3 covers 12 residues. V was trimmed by 0 bases and J by 8 bases, leaving 3 bases between them. The CDR3 protein is CASSLGYSPLHF. CDR3 bases: TGCGCCAGCAGCTTGGGGTATTCACCCCTCCACTTT.

The CDR3, as DNA: TGTGCCAGCTCACCAGGCGCGCAAGACCTCGAGCAGTACTTC. Protein sequence: CASSPGAQDLEQYF. The genes are TRBV18 and TRBJ2-7; no firm D call. V lost 2 bases and J 6 bases, leaving 14 bases between the germline ends. CDR3 length equals 14 residues. The germline V gene has CDR1 KGHSH and CDR2 LQKENI.

The chain employs TRBV4-1 and TRBJ1-5, with 7 bases identical to TRBD1. V dropped 0 bases and J dropped 1; count of bases not matched to a gene: 15. Germline V lookup: CDR1 MGHRA, CDR2 YSYEKL. The CDR3 spans 20 residues. The CDR3 bases are TGCGCCAGCAGCCAAGATGTTTTGGGGACAGCCGGTATCAGCAATCAGCCCCAGCATTTT. Its protein is CASSQDVLGTAGISNQPQHF.

This clone turned up a few times. The chain uses TRBV18 and TRBJ2-3; D is perhaps TRBD2 (6 bases). The CDR3 has 13 amino acids. Between the trimmed V and J ends, which lost 5 bases and 2 bases, there was a span of 8 bases. Germline-derived CDR1 and CDR2 are KGHSH and LQKENI. The CDR3 DNA follows: TGTGCCAGCTCAGGGACTGTCACAGATACGCAGTATTTT. Amino acid sequence: CASSGTVTDTQYF.

V gene TRBV10-1 combines with J gene TRBJ1-2, with 9 nucleotides matching TRBD1. This CDR3 has 13 amino acids. CDR1 and CDR2 (germline): WNHNN, SYGVQD (reference sequence). V dropped 8 bases and J dropped 9; count of bases not matched to a gene: 10. In nucleotides, the CDR3 is TGCGCCAGCGGACCGGGACAGGGAGGACGCTACACCTTC. This translates into CASGPGQGGRYTF.

The chain links TRBV5-4 to TRBJ2-2; either TRBD1 or TRBD2 may fit D (5 bases each). This CDR3 comprises 15 residues. Trimming stripped 0 bases from V and 2 bases from J, with 8 bases between. CDR1 is SGHNT and CDR2 is YYREEE in the germline V gene (reference sequence). CDR3 residues: CASSLGGTNTGELFF. The CDR3 nucleotides read TGTGCCAGCAGCTTGGGGGGGACCAACACCGGGGAGCTGTTTTTT.

The V gene is TRBV29-1, the J gene TRBJ2-5; TRBD1 is a possible D gene (7 bases). V was trimmed by 6 bases and J by 3 bases, leaving 14 bases between them. The CDR3 loop spans 13 amino acids. From germline, CDR1 is SQVTM and CDR2 ANQGSEA. CDR3 sequence: CSVWRDRKETQYF. CDR3 DNA sequence: TGCAGCGTCTGGAGGGACAGAAAAGAGACCCAGTACTTC.

The CDR3 nucleotides read TGTGCCAGCAGCCCCCGGGGGGGACTGAATCAGCCCCAGCATTTT. Encoded protein: CASSPRGGLNQPQHF. The chain couples TRBV7-8 to TRBJ1-5, with D possibly TRBD1 on 5 matching bases. The CDR3 spans 15 residues. Trimming took 5 bases from V and 4 from J, leaving 15 bases between them. CDR1 SGHVS and CDR2 FQNEAQ come from the germline V gene.

About this clone itself: This specimen includes other DNA sequences encoding the same CDR3. The chain has TRBV19 and TRBJ1-1; TRBD1 might be the D (5 bases). V was trimmed by 2 bases and J by 5 bases, leaving 12 bases between them. The CDR3 is 14 amino acids. The V gene's germline CDR1 is LNHDA and CDR2 SQIVND (reference sequence). The CDR3 DNA sequence: TGTGCCAGTAGTATACAAGGTGAGGGGACTGAAGCTTTCTTT. Its protein product is CASSIQGEGTEAFF.

J is TRBJ2-7 and V is TRBV7-2; D perhaps matches TRBD1 (5 bases). Germline CDR1 is SGHTA and CDR2 is FQGNSA. CDR3 size: 15 residues. The germline V and J ends were trimmed by 1 base and 2 bases, with 12 bases remaining between them. CDR3 region: CASSLVPQGAYEQYF. The CDR3 DNA is TGTGCCAGCAGCTTAGTCCCCCAGGGTGCCTACGAGCAGTACTTC. Full variable domain (missing parts from reference TRBV7-2 and TRBJ2-7): GAGVSQSPSNKVTEKGKDVELRCDPISGHTALYWYRQSLGQGLEFLIYFQGNSAPDKSGLPSDRFSAERTGGSVSTLTIQRTQQEDSAVYLCASSLVPQGAYEQYFGPGTRLTVT.

This clone has only one observation. DNA for the CDR3: TGTGCCAGCAGCTTGGTCCGCGGGAGCCCCACCGGGGAGCTGTTTTTT. The encoded protein is CASSLVRGSPTGELFF. V gene TRBV5-5 combines with J gene TRBJ2-2; TRBD2 agrees at 7 bases. This CDR3 has 16 amino acids. CDR1 SGHKS and CDR2 YYEKEE come from the germline V gene (reference sequence). Germline trimming cut 0 bases from V and 4 bases from J; bases unmatched to any gene: 6.

The V and J genes are TRBV2 and TRBJ2-2; D remains unclear. V gave up 8 bases and J gave up 0 bases, with 13 bases separating them. The CDR3 contains 15 residues. The germline CDR1 and CDR2 sequences are SNHLY and FYNNEI. The CDR3 sequence is CASCCTATNTGELFF. The CDR3 bases are TGTGCCAGCTGTTGTACGGCCACGAACACCGGGGAGCTGTTTTTT.

V and J are TRBV27 and TRBJ2-1; the D gene could be TRBD1 or TRBD2 (5 bases each). This CDR3 spans 14 amino acids. Deletions cut 6 bases from V and 9 bases from J, with 18 bases between. Looked up from germline, CDR1 is MNHEY and CDR2 is SMNVEV (reference sequence). This CDR3 is CASRPSRFGGEQFF. As DNA, the CDR3 is TGTGCCAGCAGGCCATCCCGCTTTGGGGGTGAGCAGTTCTTC.